Detailed here is one T cell receptor (beta chain). The antigen remains undetermined. The data are from a study of T cells in Graves' hyperthyroidism and ophthalmopathy. Disease duration was under 3 months in the ophthalmopathy patients, who also had a Clinical Activity Score of at least 3 and a NOSPECS grade of at least 4. The PBMCs had their origin in roughly 9.8 ml of fresh peripheral blood. Trimming took off 1 base at V and 0 bases at J, with 13 bases between the two ends. The germline V gene has CDR1 SGHTA and CDR2 FQGTGA. This CDR3 has 17 residues. It was RNA transcripts that yielded the amplified TCR beta CDR3 regions. Using the HTBI primer set, a first-round RT-PCR was run on the TCR CDR3. TCRdb independently ran MiXCR on the multiplex PCR reads; one entry per CDR3 protein. The sample includes about 500,000 distinct CDR3 sequences, around 16% of them seen just once. Study-wide findings and caveats: In the analysis, a 13 V-J model separated ophthalmopathy from stable hyperthyroidism. Appearing also in blood were most of the thyroid clonotypes expanded above 0.001.

This chain links TRBV7-3 with TRBJ2-1, with D unclear. The sample consisted of blood. This clonotype was obtained from a woman aged 25 to 39 with Graves' ophthalmopathy. CDR3 amino acids: CASSLSGLPSSYNEQFF. The CDR3 region has the DNA TGTGCCAGCAGCTTAAGTGGGCTTCCTAGCTCCTACAATGAGCAGTTCTTC.